This T cell receptor (beta chain) was obtained from a study of T cells in localized non-small cell lung cancer. CDR1 is DFQATT and CDR2 is SNEGSKA in the germline V gene (reference sequence). This CDR3 region has 11 residues. V lost 4 bases and J lost 5, with 8 bases in between. Clones were read by immunoSEQ multiplex PCR, and TCRdb kept only the in-frame ones, dropping some. Among about 15,000 clones listed, around 85% were seen once. General observations from the study: Higher blood T cell density tracked longer overall survival. Heterogeneity remains possible because sequencing was limited to only one tumor region. Adjacent lung was found to contain a median approximately 60 of the top 100 tumor clones. Uninvolved adjacent lung, not tumor, had the highest T cell clonality.

A note on this clone: What it recognizes is unknown.

This sequence originates from a woman aged 35 to 69 with stage I lung adenocarcinoma. This specimen was peripheral blood, taken before any cancer treatment. The genes are TRBV20-1 and TRBJ2-5; no reliable D call. In DNA, the CDR3 is TGCAGTGCTAACCGCGATGAGACCCAGTACTTC. This codes for CSANRDETQYF.